Shown below are 32 T cell receptor beta chains from a single sample sequenced in a study of cytomegalovirus exposure and HLA in healthy donors. The PCR used 60 Vbeta and 13 Jbeta primers. Using immunoSEQ multiplex PCR, the repertoire was profiled, and TCRdb retains in-frame clones only, with some absent. The repertoire holds fewer than 150,000 clones, with 73% as singletons. Sequencing was done on a sample of PBMCs. These receptors all stem from a human donor in good health.

V gene TRBV10-1 combines with J gene TRBJ2-3, with D perhaps matching TRBD2 (6 bases). The CDR3 extends over 11 amino acids. Germline loops: CDR1 WNHNN, CDR2 SYGVQD (reference sequence). V was cut by 10 bases and J by 8 bases, with 13 bases left in between. Written as DNA, the CDR3 is TGCGCCAACGGGACTGCGGCTACGCAGTATTTT. The encoded protein is CANGTAATQYF.

V and J are TRBV5-1 and TRBJ1-3, with D uncertain. Germline V gives CDR1 SGHRS, CDR2 YFSETQ. This CDR3 has 16 amino acids. Trimming cost V 0 bases and J 0 bases, with 10 bases left between them. For the CDR3, the DNA is TGCGCCAGCAGCTTGGGTGCAGAAAGCTCTGGAAACACCATATATTTT. Translated: CASSLGAESSGNTIYF. Combining the CDR3 with reference TRBV5-1 and TRBJ1-3 gives the whole variable domain KAGVTQTPRYLIKTRGQQVTLSCSPISGHRSVSWYQQTPGQGLQFLFEYFSETQRNKGNFPGRFSGRQFSNSRSEMNVSTLELGDSALYLCASSLGAESSGNTIYFGEGSWLTVV.

V and J are TRBV10-2 and TRBJ1-1; maybe TRBD1 (6 bases). Germline V gene data show CDR1 as WSHSY and CDR2 as SAAADI. CDR3 size: 14 residues. Trimming took off 5 bases at V and 1 base at J, with 11 bases between the two ends. The DNA for the CDR3 is TGCGCCAGCAGTTTGACAGGTGAGAACACTGAAGCTTTCTTT. Encoded protein: CASSLTGENTEAFF.

J is TRBJ2-7 and V is TRBV4-1; 8 nucleotides agree with TRBD2. The CDR3 is 13 amino acids. J lost 4 bases, V lost 5 bases, and 4 bases had no gene match. Per germline, CDR1 MGHRA and CDR2 YSYEKL. CDR3 sequence: CASSFGLAYEQYF. The CDR3 nucleotides are TGCGCCAGCAGCTTCGGACTAGCTTACGAGCAGTACTTC.

The V call is TRBV5-4, the J call TRBJ1-2, with a possible D match to TRBD1 (5 bases). V lost 4 bases, J lost 3 bases, and 10 bases lay in between. Germline CDR1 is SGHNT and CDR2 is YYREEE (reference sequence). The CDR3 contains 13 residues. CDR3 sequence (DNA): TGTGCCAGCAGCGATCCGGGGGACTATGGCTACACCTTC. This encodes CASSDPGDYGYTF.

J is TRBJ2-5 and V is TRBV2, with 8 bases identical to TRBD2. CDR1 SNHLY and CDR2 FYNNEI come from the germline V gene. J gave up 2 bases and V 6 bases, and 5 bases lay outside the gene matches. This CDR3 has 14 amino acids. In DNA form, the CDR3 reads TGTGCCAGCAGGCTTACTAGCGGACAAGAGACCCAGTACTTC. Amino acid sequence: CASRLTSGQETQYF.

The V gene is TRBV27, the J gene TRBJ2-7; D not resolved. V dropped 4 bases and J dropped 2 bases, with 15 bases sitting between them. This CDR3 is built from 15 residues. CDR1 and CDR2 from the germline V gene are MNHEY and SMNVEV (reference sequence). The CDR3 loop is CASSSTWSLTYEQYF. CDR3 coding DNA: TGTGCCAGCAGTTCTACTTGGTCGTTAACCTACGAGCAGTACTTC.

The chain joins TRBV11-2 to TRBJ2-1; TRBD2 matches at 8 bases. There are 14 residues in the CDR3. The V and J ends lost 4 bases and 9 bases, in that order; junction bases with no gene match: 8. Germline V gene data show CDR1 as SGHAT and CDR2 as FQNNGV. This CDR3 is CASSSGTSFREQFF. CDR3 nucleotides: TGTGCCAGCAGCTCCGGGACTAGTTTTCGTGAGCAGTTCTTC.

The rearrangement joins TRBV5-1 to TRBJ2-7, with 9 bases matching TRBD1. The CDR3 has 16 amino acids. The germline CDR1 and CDR2 sequences are SGHRS and YFSETQ. V trimming: 0 bases; J trimming: 5 bases; junction bases outside the gene matches: 9. The CDR3 here is CASSLGSGQGPHEQYF. The CDR3 DNA sequence: TGCGCCAGCAGCTTGGGGTCGGGACAGGGTCCCCACGAGCAGTACTTC. Filled out from reference TRBV5-1 and TRBJ2-7, the complete variable domain reads KAGVTQTPRYLIKTRGQQVTLSCSPISGHRSVSWYQQTPGQGLQFLFEYFSETQRNKGNFPGRFSGRQFSNSRSEMNVSTLELGDSALYLCASSLGSGQGPHEQYFGPGTRLTVT.

This clone was seen more than once but under ten times. The V gene is TRBV4-1, the J gene TRBJ1-4, with D tentatively TRBD1 (5 bases). The germline gives CDR1 MGHRA, CDR2 YSYEKL. This CDR3 is 15 amino acids long. Between the trimmed V and J ends, which lost 1 base and 8 bases, there was a span of 14 bases. CDR3 bases: TGCGCCAGCAGCCAAGGCCCTGACCGGGGGGAAAAACTGTTTTTT. Amino acids: CASSQGPDRGEKLFF.

The V call is TRBV5-4, the J call TRBJ1-2, with D hard to call. Per germline, CDR1 SGHNT and CDR2 YYREEE (reference sequence). Deletions cut 2 bases from V and 4 bases from J, with 18 bases between. This CDR3 has 16 amino acids. The CDR3 region has the DNA TGTGCCAGCAGCTTCCTAGTCCCGGCCCCCATCTATGGCTACACCTTC. This sequence encodes CASSFLVPAPIYGYTF.

The chain links TRBV30 to TRBJ1-3, with D possibly being TRBD1 (6 bases). Germline-derived CDR1 and CDR2 are GTSNPN and SVGIG (reference sequence). This CDR3 is 13 amino acids long. The ends were cut back, 3 bases at V and 4 bases at J, with 10 bases in the middle. The CDR3 DNA follows: TGTGCCTGGAGCCACAGGGCCGGAAACACCATATATTTT. Translation gives CAWSHRAGNTIYF.

In this sample, this clone turned up once. The gene calls are TRBV5-4 and TRBJ2-3, with D perhaps TRBD2 (5 bases). V gave up 0 bases and J gave up 6 bases, with 11 bases separating them. Germline V CDR1 and CDR2: SGHNT, YYREEE (reference sequence). The CDR3 length is 14 residues. CDR3 sequence reads: CASSLGASPDTQYF. The CDR3 DNA sequence: TGTGCCAGCAGCTTGGGGGCTAGCCCCGATACGCAGTATTTT.

This clone was counted between two and nine times. The chain carries TRBV7-3 and TRBJ2-3, with D maybe TRBD1 (6 bases). Germline V gene data show CDR1 as SGHTA and CDR2 as FQGTGA. The CDR3 loop spans 13 amino acids. Between the trimmed V and J ends, which lost 4 bases and 3 bases, there was a span of 8 bases. CDR3 nucleotides: TGTGCCAGCAGCTATACAGGGACAGATACGCAGTATTTT. This sequence encodes CASSYTGTDTQYF.

The rearrangement links TRBV5-1 to TRBJ2-1; 10 bases map to TRBD2. Germline CDR1 is SGHRS and CDR2 is YFSETQ. This CDR3 has 17 amino acids. Germline trimming cut 7 bases from V and 4 bases from J; bases unmatched to any gene: 14. The CDR3 protein is CASGDSGRMAGYNEQFF. DNA of the CDR3: TGCGCCAGCGGGGATAGCGGGAGGATGGCGGGATACAATGAGCAGTTCTTC.

V gene TRBV6-1 combines with J gene TRBJ1-2; D uncertain. This CDR3 has 14 residues. V gave up 7 bases and J gave up 7 bases, with 19 bases separating them. Germline V gene lookup returns CDR1 MNHNS and CDR2 SASEGT. CDR3 DNA: TGTGCCAGCACTAGAGACCCTCTCCCCTTTGGCTACACCTTC. Translating it yields CASTRDPLPFGYTF.

About this clone itself: One junction end does not reproduce the germline sequence, and a read error may be involved. This chain uses TRBV7-7 with TRBJ2-3; 7 bases map to TRBD1. This CDR3 spans 17 amino acids. Germline lookup yields CDR1 SSHAT and CDR2 FNYEAQ (reference sequence). DNA of the CDR3: TGTGCTAGCAGCTTATTCCCGACAGGGTCTGGGACAGATACGCAGTATTTT. This gives the protein CASSLFPTGSGTDTQYF.

The CDR3 protein is CASSSTGSNEQFF. CDR3 sequence (DNA): TGTGCCAGCAGCTCGACAGGGTCGAATGAGCAGTTCTTC. This rearrangement joins TRBV5-4 to TRBJ2-1; TRBD1 matches at 7 bases. Looked up from germline, CDR1 is SGHNT and CDR2 is YYREEE (reference sequence). The V and J ends lost 3 bases and 7 bases, in that order; junction bases with no gene match: 4. This CDR3 is 13 amino acids long.

V and J are TRBV23-1 and TRBJ2-3; TRBD2 matches 10 bases. TRBV23-1 is an ORF for which the function is uncertain. Trimming removed 0 bases from V and 6 bases from J; junction bases left unmatched: 9. The CDR3 has 17 residues. The chain's CDR3 is CASSQSLAGGIGDTQYF. CDR3 bases: TGCGCCAGCAGTCAATCTTTAGCGGGAGGTATCGGGGATACGCAGTATTTT.

The V call is TRBV6-1, the J call TRBJ1-2; possible D gene TRBD1, 5 bases. The length of the CDR3 is 15 residues. Looked up from germline, CDR1 is MNHNS and CDR2 is SASEGT. Trimming cost V 7 bases and J 6 bases, with 21 bases left between them. The CDR3 sequence: CASIPRATPRHGYTF. The CDR3 region has the DNA TGTGCCAGCATTCCCAGGGCGACACCGAGGCATGGCTACACCTTC.

The rearrangement joins TRBV2 to TRBJ1-1, with 7 bases that match TRBD1. This CDR3 spans 17 amino acids. Germline trimming cut 6 bases from V and 0 bases from J; bases unmatched to any gene: 13. Germline V lookup: CDR1 SNHLY, CDR2 FYNNEI. The DNA of the CDR3 is TGTGCCAGCAGCTTGGACCCGGGACAGAGATTGAACACTGAAGCTTTCTTT. Its translation: CASSLDPGQRLNTEAFF.

The V call is TRBV6-1, the J call TRBJ2-7; 8 bases agree with TRBD2. The CDR3 loop spans 15 amino acids. V lost 2 bases and J lost 7; bases outside the gene matches: 10. The V gene's germline CDR1 is MNHNS and CDR2 SASEGT. This CDR3 is CASSERGGQGIEQYF. In nucleotides, the CDR3 is TGTGCCAGCAGTGAACGGGGGGGTCAAGGGATTGAGCAGTACTTC.

V usage is TRBV28 and J usage is TRBJ2-7; weak D call: TRBD2 (5 bases). Looked up from germline, CDR1 is MDHEN and CDR2 is SYDVKM. CDR3 length: 14 amino acids. Trimming shortened V by 5 bases and J by 4 bases, and 15 bases separated the two germline ends. CDR3 DNA: TGTGCCAGCAGTGCTTCTTGGGAGATTTACGAGCAGTACTTC. Translated: CASSASWEIYEQYF.

J is TRBJ2-3 and V is TRBV11-3, with D maybe TRBD2 (6 bases). Trimming removed 0 bases from V and 1 base from J, with 11 bases in between. The CDR3 is made up of 16 amino acids. CDR1 and CDR2 (germline): SGHNT, YENEEA. CDR3 protein: CASSLEGGLCTDTQYF. For the CDR3, the DNA is TGTGCCAGCAGCTTAGAGGGGGGACTCTGCACAGATACGCAGTATTTT.

This chain connects TRBV2 to TRBJ1-2; 11 nucleotides align to TRBD1. The germline gives CDR1 SNHLY, CDR2 FYNNEI. This CDR3 contains 14 residues. V trimming: 5 bases; J trimming: 8 bases; junction bases outside the gene matches: 7. The CDR3: CASSFTGTGGGYTF. In DNA, the CDR3 is TGTGCCAGCAGTTTCACCGGGACAGGGGGAGGCTACACCTTC. Supplemented by reference TRBV2 and TRBJ1-2, the full variable domain reads EPEVTQTPSHQVTQMGQEVILRCVPISNHLYFYWYRQILGQKVEFLVSFYNNEISEKSEIFDDQFSVERPDGSNFTLKIRSTKLEDSAMYFCASSFTGTGGGYTFGSGTRLTVV.

This clone was observed many times. This chain joins TRBV6-6 and TRBJ2-7; 8 nucleotides agree with TRBD1. The length of the CDR3 is 13 residues. Germline V gene sequence: CDR1 MNHNY, CDR2 SVGAGI (reference sequence). The junction had 5 bases not matched to a gene; V was cut back by 4 bases and J by 6 bases. The CDR3 protein is CASSFGQGGEQYF. CDR3 nucleotide sequence: TGTGCCAGCAGTTTCGGACAGGGTGGCGAGCAGTACTTC.

J is TRBJ1-2 and V is TRBV19; 8 positions match TRBD1. Germline-derived CDR1 and CDR2 are LNHDA and SQIVND (reference sequence). The CDR3 runs to 16 residues. With V trimmed by 6 bases and J by 8 bases, 17 bases remained unmatched. The CDR3 spells CASSRGQGRGSGGYTF. The CDR3 DNA follows: TGTGCCAGTAGCCGTGGACAGGGAAGGGGGAGTGGGGGCTACACCTTC.

The rearrangement links TRBV29-1 to TRBJ2-1; possible D gene TRBD2, 5 bases. CDR1 is SQVTM and CDR2 is ANQGSEA in the germline V gene. V lost 5 bases, J lost 4 bases, and 21 bases lay in between. The CDR3 extends over 16 amino acids. The CDR3 spells CSVKSPPGGLYNEQFF. The CDR3 DNA sequence: TGCAGCGTTAAATCCCCCCCAGGAGGCCTATACAATGAGCAGTTCTTC.

A single count supports this clone. The chain has TRBV7-6 and TRBJ1-2; the D is unclear. This CDR3 contains 12 residues. Trimming left V 5 bases short and J 1 base short, with 5 bases between. Germline V gene data show CDR1 as SGHVS and CDR2 as FNYEAQ. CDR3 DNA: TGTGCCAGCAGCCCCCTTAACTATGGCTACACCTTC. Translated: CASSPLNYGYTF.

The rearrangement joins TRBV6-1 to TRBJ1-1; the D is unclear. The CDR3 contains 15 residues. Germline-derived CDR1 and CDR2 are MNHNS and SASEGT. The V end lost 7 bases, the J end lost 4 bases, and 19 bases lay between the germline ends. CDR3 loop: CASTQSPGIGTEAFF. For the CDR3, the DNA is TGTGCCAGCACCCAATCCCCGGGGATCGGCACTGAAGCTTTCTTT.

The V call is TRBV11-3, the J call TRBJ1-2, with 8 bases fitting TRBD1. The germline gives CDR1 SGHNT, CDR2 YENEEA. V lost 3 bases, J lost 7 bases, and 1 base stayed unmatched. The CDR3 has 12 amino acids. The CDR3 DNA reads TGTGCCAGCAGCTTCAGGGGGCTTGGCTACACCTTC. Amino acids: CASSFRGLGYTF.

The V gene is TRBV30, the J gene TRBJ2-7; a possible D gene is TRBD2 (5 bases). The CDR3 has 15 residues. Between the trimmed V and J ends, which lost 2 bases and 1 base, there was a span of 15 bases. Germline V lookup: CDR1 GTSNPN, CDR2 SVGIG (reference sequence). The CDR3 sequence is CAWSQPTAGSYEQYF. The CDR3 DNA is TGTGCCTGGAGTCAACCGACGGCGGGTTCCTACGAGCAGTACTTC.